These 14 T cell receptor beta chains originate from one sample sequenced in a study of cytomegalovirus exposure and HLA in healthy donors. The PCR had 60 Vbeta and 13 Jbeta primers. Repertoires were generated with immunoSEQ multiplex PCR, while TCRdb's copy carries only in-frame clones and drops some. The repertoire has some 130,000 clones, 80% of them found once; the top ten carry approximately 4%. Material: PBMCs. Source of these receptors: a woman in her thirties or forties in good health and CMV-seronegative.

This clone turned up a few times. This chain connects TRBV29-1 to TRBJ2-7; a weak D match, TRBD1 (5 bases). This CDR3 is 14 amino acids long. Trimming removed 6 bases at V and 5 bases at J, with 20 bases between. The V gene's germline CDR1 is SQVTM and CDR2 ANQGSEA. The chain's CDR3 is CSVADSGSQNEQYF. In nucleotides, the CDR3 is TGCAGCGTCGCTGACTCAGGGTCTCAGAACGAGCAGTACTTC.

CDR3 coding DNA: TGTGCCAGCAGCACTCGACTAGGTGAGACCCAGTACTTC. It yields the protein CASSTRLGETQYF. The V and J genes are TRBV5-6 and TRBJ2-5; perhaps TRBD2 as D (6 bases). V dropped 4 bases and J dropped 5 bases, with 12 bases sitting between them. The CDR3 runs 13 residues. CDR1 is SGHDT, CDR2 YYEEEE, per germline.

The chain uses TRBV11-2 and TRBJ1-4; no clear D gene. The CDR3 is 15 residues long. The V end lost 3 bases, the J end lost 0 bases, and 8 bases lay between the germline ends. Germline CDR1 is SGHAT and CDR2 is FQNNGV. CDR3 loop: CASSFFTTTNEKLFF. DNA of the CDR3: TGTGCCAGCAGCTTTTTTACAACAACTAATGAAAAACTGTTTTTT.

This rearrangement joins TRBV19 to TRBJ1-5; D gene uncertain. The CDR3 is 17 residues long. Deletions cut 6 bases from V and 0 bases from J, with 18 bases between. Looked up from germline, CDR1 is LNHDA and CDR2 is SQIVND (reference sequence). The CDR3 loop reads CASSPRRGTPSNQPQHF. DNA for the CDR3: TGTGCCAGTAGCCCACGGAGAGGAACGCCTAGCAATCAGCCCCAGCATTTT.

V usage is TRBV27 and J usage is TRBJ1-2, with TRBD1 matching 9 bases. The ends lost 5 bases at V and 4 bases at J; junction bases unmatched: 8. This CDR3 region has 15 residues. Germline V gene sequence: CDR1 MNHEY, CDR2 SMNVEV (reference sequence). The DNA of the CDR3 is TGTGCCAGCAGTCCCCCCGGGACAGGGACCTATGGCTACACCTTC. Its protein product is CASSPPGTGTYGYTF.

This chain connects TRBV19 to TRBJ1-1, with TRBD1 matching over 10 bases. Unmatched junction bases numbered 4, after V lost 7 bases and J lost 8 bases. From germline, CDR1 is LNHDA and CDR2 SQIVND (reference sequence). The CDR3 has 12 residues. Written as DNA, the CDR3 is TGTGCCAGTAAAGACAGGGGGCAGGAAGCTTTCTTT. Translation: CASKDRGQEAFF.

The rearrangement links TRBV27 to TRBJ2-7; tentative D call: TRBD1 (6 bases). The germline gives CDR1 MNHEY, CDR2 SMNVEV (reference sequence). This CDR3 spans 16 amino acids. The ends were cut back, 2 bases at V and 0 bases at J, with 14 bases in the middle. In DNA, the CDR3 is TGTGCCAGCAGTTTAGACAGGCGGACGAGCTCCTACGAGCAGTACTTC. Residues: CASSLDRRTSSYEQYF.

This clone turned up a few times. The V gene is TRBV29-1, the J gene TRBJ2-7; D is possibly TRBD1 (6 bases). This CDR3 is 13 amino acids long. Germline V gene lookup returns CDR1 SQVTM and CDR2 ANQGSEA. Written as DNA, the CDR3 is TGCAGTGGTTCCCGGGACAACCCTACACAGCAGTACTTC. Protein: CSGSRDNPTQQYF.

CDR3 protein: CASSLGRDFTLGNEQFF. The CDR3 DNA is TGCGCCAGCAGCCTAGGGAGGGACTTTACTTTGGGCAATGAGCAGTTCTTC. This chain joins TRBV4-1 and TRBJ2-1, with TRBD2 identical over 7 bases. The CDR3 runs 17 residues. V was clipped by 4 bases and J by 6 bases; unmatched bases: 15. CDR1 is MGHRA and CDR2 is YSYEKL in the germline V gene.

J is TRBJ2-5 and V is TRBV5-1; possible D gene TRBD1, 6 bases. The CDR3 length is 12 residues. Germline V gene data show CDR1 as SGHRS and CDR2 as YFSETQ. V was shortened by 7 bases and J by 1 base, with 8 bases between the two germline ends. The CDR3 sequence is CASGDIQETQYF. DNA of the CDR3: TGCGCCAGCGGGGACATCCAAGAGACCCAGTACTTC.

The CDR3 DNA reads TGCGCCAGCAGCGTACTAGCGGGAGGTGGAGATACGCAGTATTTT. Protein: CASSVLAGGGDTQYF. The chain has TRBV5-1 and TRBJ2-3; 12 bases map to TRBD2. J was trimmed by 5 bases and V by 4 bases; bases with no gene match: 5. The CDR3 spans 15 residues. Germline assignment: CDR1 SGHRS and CDR2 YFSETQ. The full variable domain, its missing parts supplied by reference TRBV5-1 and TRBJ2-3, is KAGVTQTPRYLIKTRGQQVTLSCSPISGHRSVSWYQQTPGQGLQFLFEYFSETQRNKGNFPGRFSGRQFSNSRSEMNVSTLELGDSALYLCASSVLAGGGDTQYFGPGTRLTVL.

The chain carries TRBV28 and TRBJ2-3; D is undetermined. Trimming shortened V by 7 bases and J by 2 bases, and 4 bases separated the two germline ends. The CDR3 consists of 11 residues. Germline values: CDR1 MDHEN, CDR2 SYDVKM. The CDR3 spells CASTLTDTQYF. As DNA, the CDR3 is TGTGCCAGCACTCTCACAGATACGCAGTATTTT.

This clone was detected only a few times. The rearrangement uses TRBV19 and TRBJ1-4; the match to TRBD1 covers 7 bases. The ends lost 5 bases at V and 8 bases at J; junction bases unmatched: 11. Looked up from germline, CDR1 is LNHDA and CDR2 is SQIVND (reference sequence). There are 15 residues in the CDR3. CDR3 sequence (DNA): TGTGCCAGTAGTTCCTACAGGGGAGGCGAAGAAAAACTGTTTTTT. Residues: CASSSYRGGEEKLFF. Together with reference TRBV19 and TRBJ1-4, the CDR3 gives the full variable domain: DGGITQSPKYLFRKEGQNVTLSCEQNLNHDAMYWYRQDPGQGLRLIYYSQIVNDFQKGDIAEGYSVSREKKESFPLTVTSAQKNPTAFYLCASSSYRGGEEKLFFGSGTQLSVL.

The chain is built from TRBV15 and TRBJ2-5; perhaps TRBD2 as D (6 bases). The CDR3 covers 16 residues. Trimming cost V 1 base and J 4 bases, with 16 bases left between them. Germline V gives CDR1 LNHNV, CDR2 YYDKDF (reference sequence). The CDR3 here is CATSRGRRGRGETQYF. In DNA, the CDR3 is TGTGCCACCAGCAGAGGGAGGAGGGGACGAGGAGAGACCCAGTACTTC.